The 10 T cell receptor beta chains listed next were all sequenced from one sample in a study of regulatory and conventional T cells in RAG deficiency. The sorted conventional CD4+ T cells were CD25-low and CD127-high, with genomic DNA sequenced. Assay used: immunoSEQ multiplex PCR; TCRdb lists only in-frame clones, some missing. Of roughly 12,000 clones in the sample, roughly 93% were seen once. The same sample was also used in a study of regulatory T cells. That source reports: Primers: 52 TRBV forward and 13 TRBJ reverse.

Sequenced: CD4+ effector T cells sorted from blood. The receptors were gathered from a human donor in good health.

The CDR3 DNA sequence: TGTGCCTGGAGTGTACTACAGGGGGCCGGGGAGCTGTTTTTT. This translates into CAWSVLQGAGELFF. The chain links TRBV30 to TRBJ2-2; 8 positions agree with TRBD1. This CDR3 has 14 amino acids. V lost 0 bases and J lost 6; bases outside the gene matches: 3. From germline, CDR1 is GTSNPN and CDR2 SVGIG (reference sequence).

This clone appeared a few times. V gene TRBV7-2 combines with J gene TRBJ1-2; D is unresolved. V was trimmed by 1 base and J by 4 bases, leaving 7 bases between them. Germline assignment: CDR1 SGHTA and CDR2 FQGNSA. The CDR3 extends over 13 amino acids. CDR3 sequence: CASSLVLGYGYTF. CDR3 bases: TGTGCCAGCAGCTTAGTACTGGGCTATGGCTACACCTTC.

The chain links TRBV19 to TRBJ1-3; 7 nucleotides align to TRBD1. Germline assignment: CDR1 LNHDA and CDR2 SQIVND (reference sequence). There are 15 residues in the CDR3. V was pared by 6 bases and J by 0 bases, with 5 bases of the junction left unmatched. CDR3 in amino acids: CASSARDSSGNTIYF. The CDR3 DNA reads TGTGCCAGTAGCGCCCGGGACAGCTCTGGAAACACCATATATTTT.

This clone was seen more than once but under ten times. The rearrangement links TRBV10-2 to TRBJ2-6; D assignment may be TRBD1 or TRBD2 (6 bases each). V lost 3 bases and J 4 bases, leaving 13 bases between the germline ends. The CDR3 length is 16 residues. In germline, CDR1 is WSHSY, CDR2 SAAADI. In DNA form, the CDR3 reads TGCGCCAGCAGTGACGGTGGGGGGCCCGGGGCCAACGTCCTGACTTTC. Translating gives CASSDGGGPGANVLTF.

This chain connects TRBV5-5 to TRBJ2-1; 9 bases map to TRBD2. Germline trimming cut 4 bases from V and 5 bases from J; bases unmatched to any gene: 7. Germline CDR1 is SGHKS and CDR2 is YYEKEE (reference sequence). The CDR3 length is 15 residues. DNA of the CDR3: TGTGCCAGCAGCACCATAGCGGGGGTGAACAATGAGCAGTTCTTC. The encoded protein is CASSTIAGVNNEQFF.

This sequence joins TRBV5-1 and TRBJ1-4, with TRBD1 as a possible D gene (6 bases). Per the germline V gene, CDR1 is SGHRS and CDR2 is YFSETQ. V dropped 0 bases and J dropped 0 bases, with 9 bases sitting between them. This CDR3 region has 16 residues. The CDR3 region is CASSLVGGATNEKLFF. In nucleotides, the CDR3 is TGCGCCAGCAGCTTGGTCGGGGGCGCAACTAATGAAAAACTGTTTTTT.

The chain carries TRBV11-2 and TRBJ1-2; 9 bases align to TRBD1. Looked up from germline, CDR1 is SGHAT and CDR2 is FQNNGV. The CDR3 spans 15 residues. The J segment lost 2 bases and the V segment lost 7 bases, leaving 8 bases of the junction unmatched. CDR3 protein: CASKLKGTGNYGYTF. CDR3 DNA: TGTGCCAGCAAACTTAAAGGGACAGGGAACTATGGCTACACCTTC.

This chain uses TRBV6-5 with TRBJ2-7, with TRBD2 matching 11 bases. The CDR3 is made up of 15 amino acids. The junction had 9 bases not matched to a gene; V was cut back by 6 bases and J by 5 bases. Germline V gives CDR1 MNHEY, CDR2 SVGAGI. The CDR3 protein is CASRLVAGGPHEQYF. The DNA of the CDR3 is TGTGCCAGCAGATTAGTAGCGGGAGGGCCCCACGAGCAGTACTTC.

The chain recombines TRBV4-2 with TRBJ1-4; TRBD1 might be the D (6 bases). V lost 5 bases and J 8 bases, leaving 15 bases between the germline ends. Germline loops: CDR1 LGHNA, CDR2 YNFKEQ. The CDR3 is 14 residues long. For the CDR3, the DNA is TGTGCCAGCAGCAAACTACAGGGTGAAGAAAAACTGTTTTTT. As protein: CASSKLQGEEKLFF.

This rearrangement joins TRBV7-3 to TRBJ2-3; TRBD2 might be the D (6 bases). The CDR3 has 14 amino acids. Per the germline V gene, CDR1 is SGHTA and CDR2 is FQGTGA. The V end lost 2 bases, the J end lost 0 bases, and 6 bases lay between the germline ends. The CDR3 loop reads CASSLGTSTDTQYF. CDR3 DNA: TGTGCCAGCAGCTTAGGGACTAGCACAGATACGCAGTATTTT.